This TCR beta chain was obtained from a study of shared clonotypes between healthy human individuals. Study background: Each donor's CD8 memory used one plate, CD8 naive two, each CD4 subset three. The study, taken as a whole, reports: Non-shared clonotypes displayed generation probabilities falling below those of clonotypes present in all four donors.

Of note for this clone: No antigen is known for it.

Naive CD8 cells, CD45RO-negative and positively selected for CCR7, excluded terminally differentiated effector memory CD45RA+ cells. Germline V gene lookup returns CDR1 SGHNT and CDR2 YYREEE (reference sequence). The CDR3 is 15 amino acids. V was cut by 9 bases and J by 2 bases, with 19 bases left in between. Assay used: immunoSEQ multiplex PCR; TCRdb lists only in-frame clones, some missing. The sample lists millions of clones, just under 95% occurring once. This chain connects TRBV5-4 to TRBJ2-3, with D possibly TRBD2 on 5 matching bases. This TCR derives from a man aged 18 to 29 in good health. Source material: naive CD8+ T cells sorted from blood. In DNA form, the CDR3 reads TGTGCCACCCCTGGAGAGCCGGGGTACACAGATACGCAGTATTTT. Its translation is CATPGEPGYTDTQYF.